This TCR beta chain was identified in a study of CD8 T cells in Susac syndrome. The study's findings and limits: Susac-specific public clones were found in total CD8+ and CD8+ TEMRA repertoires, numbering more than 15 and five, respectively.

As regards this clonotype: Its antigen is as yet unknown.

TCR beta sequences were obtained from blood CD8+ and CD4+ T cells. V was clipped by 3 bases and J by 4 bases; unmatched bases: 3. The CDR3 consists of 14 residues. The V gene's germline CDR1 is MRHNA and CDR2 SNTAGT. Random hexamers were used to reverse transcribe 0.5 to 1 ug of RNA. TCR beta CDR3 was amplified by immunoSEQ multiplex PCR. This amplification extended across 54 Vbeta and 13 Jbeta segments. TCRdb re-derived calls from the immunoSEQ multiplex PCR reads in MiXCR, one entry per CDR3 protein. The sample includes 70,000 to 95,000 distinct CDR3 sequences, about 94% of them seen just once. Sequenced input: CD8+ T cells from PBMCs. The sequence was collected from a human donor with Susac syndrome. V is TRBV6-4 and J is TRBJ2-3, with 8 bases identical to TRBD2. The CDR3 here is CASSENGGADTQYF. The CDR3 region has the DNA TGTGCCAGCAGTGAAAACGGGGGGGCAGATACGCAGTATTTT.